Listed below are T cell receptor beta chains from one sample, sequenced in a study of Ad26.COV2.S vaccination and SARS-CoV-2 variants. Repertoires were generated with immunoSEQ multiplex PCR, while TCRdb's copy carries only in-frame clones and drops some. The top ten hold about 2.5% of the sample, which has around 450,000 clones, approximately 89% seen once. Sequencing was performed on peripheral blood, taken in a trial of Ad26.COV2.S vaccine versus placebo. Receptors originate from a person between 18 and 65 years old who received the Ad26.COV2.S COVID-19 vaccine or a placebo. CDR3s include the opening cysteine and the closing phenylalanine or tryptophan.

CDR3 protein: CSASSQGNQPQHF
V gene: TRBV20-1
CDR3 length: 13

CDR3 protein: CASSFRDVNSPLHF
V gene: TRBV7-9
CDR3 length: 14

CDR3 protein: CASSEQTILPTQYF
V gene: TRBV6-1
CDR3 length: 14

CDR3 protein: CASSLGRVNTEAFF
V gene: TRBV7-2
CDR3 length: 14

CDR3 protein: CASSLGAPPLHF
V gene: TRBV7-9
CDR3 length: 12

CDR3 protein: CATATGWTDTQYF
V gene: TRBV7-9
CDR3 length: 13

CDR3 protein: CASSLDPIAGGEPYTDTQYF
V gene: TRBV11-3
CDR3 length: 20

CDR3 protein: CASSLGGQETQYF
V gene: TRBV5-1
CDR3 length: 13

CDR3 protein: CASSPDVAGGLGTGELFF
V gene: TRBV3-1/TRBV3-2
CDR3 length: 18

CDR3 protein: CASTFGLTEAFF
V gene: TRBV12-3/TRBV12-4
CDR3 length: 12

CDR3 protein: CASSPAGQSSYEQYF
V gene: TRBV18
CDR3 length: 15

CDR3 protein: CASSAGQGGGGYTF
V gene: TRBV7-9
CDR3 length: 14

CDR3 protein: CASSLPIGQGNSPLHF
V gene: TRBV6-2/TRBV6-3
CDR3 length: 16

CDR3 protein: CASSLESRRGNEQFF
V gene: TRBV7-2
CDR3 length: 15

CDR3 protein: CAISDVGNTAFETQYF
V gene: TRBV10-3
CDR3 length: 16

CDR3 protein: CASRDWSSYNEQFF
V gene: TRBV6-6
CDR3 length: 14

CDR3 protein: CASTRGPNTEAFF
V gene: TRBV2
CDR3 length: 13

CDR3 protein: CASSPRRGSRTEAFF
V gene: TRBV3-1/TRBV3-2
CDR3 length: 15

CDR3 protein: CASSPQGRGYTEAFF
V gene: TRBV19
CDR3 length: 15

CDR3 protein: CASSLFYGGQSPLHF
V gene: TRBV7-2
CDR3 length: 15

CDR3 protein: CSAEGGTLAKNIQYF
V gene: TRBV29-1
CDR3 length: 15

CDR3 protein: CASSRTGGDPTYEQYF
V gene: TRBV9
CDR3 length: 16

CDR3 protein: CASRPAGQLLSPLHF
V gene: TRBV6-5
CDR3 length: 15

CDR3 protein: CATSDATSGRLLAGELFF
V gene: TRBV24-1
CDR3 length: 18